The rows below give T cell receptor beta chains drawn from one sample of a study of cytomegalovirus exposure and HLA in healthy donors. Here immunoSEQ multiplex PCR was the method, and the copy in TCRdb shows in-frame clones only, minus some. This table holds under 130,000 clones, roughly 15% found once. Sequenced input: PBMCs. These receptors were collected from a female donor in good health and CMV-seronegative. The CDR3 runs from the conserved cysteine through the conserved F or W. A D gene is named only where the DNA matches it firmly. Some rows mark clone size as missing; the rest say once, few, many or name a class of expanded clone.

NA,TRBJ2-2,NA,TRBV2,TGTGCCAGCAGTGAAGTTCAGTTAAACACCGGGGAGCTGTTTTTT,CASSEVQLNTGELFF
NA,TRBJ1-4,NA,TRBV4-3,TGCGCCAGCAGCCAAGATCCGGGGGGGCTTGAAAAACTGTTTTTT,CASSQDPGGLEKLFF
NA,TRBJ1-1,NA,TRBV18,TGTGCCAGCTCAACCGATCGGGGGAAAGCTTTCTTT,CASSTDRGKAFF
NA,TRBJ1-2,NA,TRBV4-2,TGTGCCAGCAGCCAAACATCGGGGTATGGCTACACCTTC,CASSQTSGYGYTF
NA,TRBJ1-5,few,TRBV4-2,TGTGCCAGCAGCCAAGATTGGCCAGGGAACTTGCAGCCCCAGCATTTT,CASSQDWPGNLQPQHF
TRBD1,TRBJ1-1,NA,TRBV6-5,TGTGCCAGCAGTGCGGGGACAGGGTTCGACACTGAAGCTTTCTTT,CASSAGTGFDTEAFF
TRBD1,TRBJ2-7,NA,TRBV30,TGTGCCTGGGGGACAGGGGGCCCCTACGAGCAGTACTTC,CAWGTGGPYEQYF
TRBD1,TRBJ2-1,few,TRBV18,TGTGCCAGCTCACTAAGACAGGGGAAAATGGTGGATGAGCAGTTCTTC,CASSLRQGKMVDEQFF
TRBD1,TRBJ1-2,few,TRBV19,TGTGCCAGTAGTGAAACGACAGGGGCGGGCTATGGCTACACCTTC,CASSETTGAGYGYTF
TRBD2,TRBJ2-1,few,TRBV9,TGTGCCAGCAGCGTGGAAGTAAGCGGGGCCTTCTCCTACAATGAGCAGTTCTTC,CASSVEVSGAFSYNEQFF
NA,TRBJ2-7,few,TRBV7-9,TGTGCCAGCAGCCCTCGCCGGGGAGAACCCTTGGGGCAGTACTTC,CASSPRRGEPLGQYF
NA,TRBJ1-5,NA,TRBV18,TGTGCCAGCTCACCAGAGCGGCTTCAGCCCCAGCATTTT,CASSPERLQPQHF
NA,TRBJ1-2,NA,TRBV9,TGTGCCAGCAGCGTAGTCGAGCCAGCGGGCGACTATGGCTACACCTTC,CASSVVEPAGDYGYTF
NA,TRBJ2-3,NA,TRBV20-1,TGCAGTGCAAGCCCGCTGAGTACGCAGTATTTT,CSASPLSTQYF
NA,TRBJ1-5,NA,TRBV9,TGTGCCAGCAGCGGCGGCAGCCACAATCAGCCCCAGCATTTT,CASSGGSHNQPQHF
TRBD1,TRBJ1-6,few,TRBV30,TGTGCCAGTAACAGGGGCTATAATTCACCCCTCCACTTT,CASNRGYNSPLHF
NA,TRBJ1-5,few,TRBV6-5,TGTGCCAGCAGCGACACACCACAGCCCCAGCATTTT,CASSDTPQPQHF
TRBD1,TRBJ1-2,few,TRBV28,TGTGCCAGCAGACAACAGGGGACTTTCTCCTATGGCTACACCTTC,CASRQQGTFSYGYTF
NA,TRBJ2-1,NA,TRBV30,TGTGCCTGGAGTTTTTCCGGCAATGAGCAGTTCTTC,CAWSFSGNEQFF
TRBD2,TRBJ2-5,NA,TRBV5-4,TGTGCCAGCAGCTCCGGGACTAGCGGGGGACAAGAGACCCAGTACTTC,CASSSGTSGGQETQYF
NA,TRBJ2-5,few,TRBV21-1,TGTGCCAGCAGCAAAGTGGAGCTAGCGGCCGTCCAAGAGACCCAGTACTTC,CASSKVELAAVQETQYF
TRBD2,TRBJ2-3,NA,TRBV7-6,TGTGCCAGCAGCTTAGGGCCTAGCGGACACACAGATACGCAGTATTTT,CASSLGPSGHTDTQYF
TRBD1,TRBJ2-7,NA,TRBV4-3,TGCGCCAGCAGCCAGGGACAGGGGTCGGGTGAGCAGTACTTC,CASSQGQGSGEQYF
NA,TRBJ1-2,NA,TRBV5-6,TGTGCCAGCCTCCTGGGAGGGGGCTATGGCTACACCTTC,CASLLGGGYGYTF
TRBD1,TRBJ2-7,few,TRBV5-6,TGTGCCAGCAGCACCCCTGGACAGGTATACTTC,CASSTPGQVYF
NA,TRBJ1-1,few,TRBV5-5,TGTGCCAGCAGAGGGGGCACTGAAGCTTTCTTT,CASRGGTEAFF
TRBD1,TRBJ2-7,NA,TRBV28,TGTGCCAGCCGGGACAGGGACCACGAGCAGTACTTC,CASRDRDHEQYF
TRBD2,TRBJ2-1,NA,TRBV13,TGTGCCAGCAGCTTAGATGCTAGCGGGGGACCCAATGAGCAGTTCTTC,CASSLDASGGPNEQFF
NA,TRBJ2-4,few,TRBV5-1,TGCGCCAGCAGCCACAATGCCGGAGGGGCCAAAAACATTCAGTACTTC,CASSHNAGGAKNIQYF